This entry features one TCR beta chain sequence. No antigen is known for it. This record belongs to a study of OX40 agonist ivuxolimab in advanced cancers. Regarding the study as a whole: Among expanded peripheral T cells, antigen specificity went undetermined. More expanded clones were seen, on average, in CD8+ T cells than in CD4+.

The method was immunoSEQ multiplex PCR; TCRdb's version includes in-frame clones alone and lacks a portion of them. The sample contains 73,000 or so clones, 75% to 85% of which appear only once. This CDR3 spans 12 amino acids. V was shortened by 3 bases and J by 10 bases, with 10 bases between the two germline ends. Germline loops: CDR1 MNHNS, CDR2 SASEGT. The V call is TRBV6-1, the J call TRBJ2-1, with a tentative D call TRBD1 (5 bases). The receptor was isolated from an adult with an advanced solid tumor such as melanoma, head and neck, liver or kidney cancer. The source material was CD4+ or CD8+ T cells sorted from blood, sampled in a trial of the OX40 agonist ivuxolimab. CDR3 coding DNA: TGTGCCAGCAGTGACGACAGTTCCGAGCAGTTCTTC. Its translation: CASSDDSSEQFF.